Following are 28 T cell receptor beta chains from one sample sequenced in a study of blood T cell repertoires in COVID-19. Here immunoSEQ multiplex PCR was the method, and the copy in TCRdb shows in-frame clones only, minus some. This table has 350,000 or so clones, roughly 90% appearing once. Sequencing was performed on peripheral blood. The receptors stem from a man aged 18 to 29 with active or convalescent COVID-19.

The V gene is TRBV7-6, the J gene TRBJ2-7; TRBD1 aligns across 7 bases. V was clipped by 1 base and J by 5 bases; unmatched bases: 8. The CDR3 has 15 residues. Germline V gives CDR1 SGHVS, CDR2 FNYEAQ. Here the CDR3 DNA reads TGTGCCAGCAGCTTAGAGACAGGGAGTCCCCACGAGCAGTACTTC. Amino acid sequence: CASSLETGSPHEQYF.

This chain joins TRBV4-1 and TRBJ1-1; 8 bases match TRBD1. V lost 4 bases to trimming and J lost 0 bases; unmatched junction nucleotides: 7. The CDR3 extends over 16 amino acids. The germline V gene encodes CDR1 MGHRA and CDR2 YSYEKL. CDR3 region: CASSLGQDVLNTEAFF. In DNA form, the CDR3 reads TGCGCCAGCAGCCTGGGACAGGATGTATTGAACACTGAAGCTTTCTTT.

The chain recombines TRBV5-1 with TRBJ2-7; 7 positions match TRBD1. Germline V gene sequence: CDR1 SGHRS, CDR2 YFSETQ. This CDR3 contains 13 residues. With V trimmed by 1 base and J by 5 bases, 3 bases remained unmatched. The DNA for the CDR3 is TGCGCCAGCAGCTTGCAACAGGGGAACGAGCAGTACTTC. Translation: CASSLQQGNEQYF.

CDR3 sequence reads: CASSFGWSRSYEQYF. As DNA, the CDR3 is TGTGCCAGCAGTTTTGGGTGGAGCCGCTCCTACGAGCAGTACTTC. V and J are TRBV28 and TRBJ2-7; D is uncertain. V lost 3 bases to trimming and J lost 0 bases, with 12 bases between them. Germline values: CDR1 MDHEN, CDR2 SYDVKM. CDR3 length equals 15 residues.

This clone is a singleton in its sample. This chain links TRBV6-5 with TRBJ2-7; the match to TRBD1 covers 9 bases. CDR3 size: 14 residues. V shed 6 bases and J 0 bases; nucleotides not matched to a gene: 3. Germline V gives CDR1 MNHEY, CDR2 SVGAGI. CDR3 in DNA: TGTGCCAGCAGGGACAGGGGAAACTCCTACGAGCAGTACTTC. Protein: CASRDRGNSYEQYF.

The chain uses TRBV7-2 and TRBJ2-3, with TRBD2 identical over 7 bases. The CDR3 length is 14 residues. V lost 5 bases and J lost 8; bases outside the gene matches: 10. Germline CDR1 reads SGHTA; CDR2 reads FQGNSA. CDR3 in amino acids: CASSPGSSGITQYF. The CDR3 DNA reads TGTGCCAGCAGCCCGGGGTCTAGCGGTATTACGCAGTATTTT.

V gene TRBV5-1 combines with J gene TRBJ1-1; no definite D call. The CDR3 loop spans 15 amino acids. Per the germline V gene, CDR1 is SGHRS and CDR2 is YFSETQ. Deletions cut 7 bases from V and 0 bases from J, with 16 bases between. This CDR3 is CASATLAELNTEAFF. Here the CDR3 DNA reads TGCGCCAGCGCAACTTTAGCGGAGTTGAACACTGAAGCTTTCTTT.

This chain joins TRBV19 and TRBJ2-3; tentative D call: TRBD1 (7 bases). The V and J ends lost 7 bases and 0 bases respectively, with 17 bases between them. The CDR3 runs to 16 residues. The germline V gene encodes CDR1 LNHDA and CDR2 SQIVND (reference sequence). The DNA of the CDR3 is TGTGCCAGTACCCACTCAGGGGGACTCAGCACAGATACGCAGTATTTT. Its protein is CASTHSGGLSTDTQYF.

The rearrangement joins TRBV30 to TRBJ1-2; 8 bases map to TRBD1. There are 13 residues in the CDR3. The V gene end was trimmed by 0 bases and the J gene end by 4 bases; junction bases not matched to a gene: 1. CDR1 GTSNPN and CDR2 SVGIG come from the germline V gene (reference sequence). CDR3 sequence reads: CAWSVGTGYGYTF. For the CDR3, the DNA is TGTGCCTGGAGTGTAGGGACAGGCTATGGCTACACCTTC.

The J gene is TRBJ1-2, the V gene TRBV5-6, with D possibly being TRBD1 (5 bases). V was clipped by 5 bases and J by 3 bases, with 14 bases between them. In germline, CDR1 is SGHDT, CDR2 YYEEEE. CDR3 size: 14 residues. CDR3 sequence (DNA): TGTGCCAGCAGTTCCCTCAGGGAAGACTATGGCTACACCTTC. This translates into CASSSLREDYGYTF.

J is TRBJ1-5 and V is TRBV27; the D is unclear. CDR1 and CDR2 from the germline V gene are MNHEY and SMNVEV (reference sequence). The CDR3 runs to 16 residues. V gave up 2 bases and J gave up 0 bases, with 11 bases separating them. The CDR3, as DNA: TGTGCCAGCAGTTTAATGGCAGACTATAGCAATCAGCCCCAGCATTTT. Translating gives CASSLMADYSNQPQHF.

V gene TRBV5-1 combines with J gene TRBJ2-3; TRBD1 matches 10 bases. CDR3 length: 16 residues. Trimming removed 3 bases from V and 4 bases from J; junction bases left unmatched: 8. CDR1 and CDR2 from the germline V gene are SGHRS and YFSETQ. CDR3 loop: CASSSDRGRRSDTQYF. The CDR3 region has the DNA TGCGCCAGCAGCTCAGACAGGGGGCGCCGGTCAGATACGCAGTATTTT.

The gene calls are TRBV10-3 and TRBJ1-5; D gene ambiguous. The CDR3 is 14 amino acids. The V end was cut by 6 bases, the J end by 5 bases, with 14 bases between. In germline, CDR1 is ENHRY, CDR2 SYGVKD. This CDR3 reads CAIRGRENDQPQHF. CDR3 nucleotide sequence: TGTGCCATCAGGGGCAGAGAGAACGATCAGCCCCAGCATTTT.

The chain employs TRBV4-1 and TRBJ2-7; a possible D gene is TRBD2 (6 bases). The germline gives CDR1 MGHRA, CDR2 YSYEKL. Trimming cost V 4 bases and J 5 bases, with 12 bases left between them. The length of the CDR3 is 13 residues. In nucleotides, the CDR3 is TGCGCCAGCAGCCCCGGGAGCAGGAACGAGCAGTACTTC. This translates into CASSPGSRNEQYF.

The genes are TRBV27 and TRBJ2-7; 12 nucleotides match TRBD2. CDR1 MNHEY and CDR2 SMNVEV come from the germline V gene (reference sequence). This CDR3 spans 13 amino acids. V dropped 11 bases and J dropped 2; count of bases not matched to a gene: 4. CDR3 amino acids: CAASSGRAYEQYF. The CDR3 DNA reads as TGTGCCGCGTCTAGCGGGAGGGCCTACGAGCAGTACTTC.

The sample holds one count of this clone. The V gene is TRBV29-1, the J gene TRBJ1-6; TRBD1 matches at 7 bases. Germline V gene data show CDR1 as SQVTM and CDR2 as ANQGSEA. Losses at the gene ends were 4 bases for V and 9 bases for J; bases not matched to a gene: 9. The CDR3 has 14 residues. CDR3 DNA: TGCAGCGTTGGTCTGCCAGGGGGAGGTTCACCCCTCCACTTT. Residues: CSVGLPGGGSPLHF.

This sequence joins TRBV28 and TRBJ1-6; D call uncertain. V lost 6 bases to trimming and J lost 5 bases, with 5 bases between them. CDR1 MDHEN and CDR2 SYDVKM come from the germline V gene. The CDR3 totals 12 residues. The CDR3 sequence: CASRLNNSPLHF. In nucleotides, the CDR3 is TGTGCCAGCAGACTTAATAATTCACCCCTCCACTTT. The variable domain in full, with the rest retrieved from reference TRBV28 and TRBJ1-6, is DVKVTQSSRYLVKRTGEKVFLECVQDMDHENMFWYRQDPGLGLRLIYFSYDVKMKEKGDIPEGYSVSREKKERFSLILESASTNQTSMYLCASRLNNSPLHFGNGTRLTVT.

This chain links TRBV29-1 with TRBJ2-7, with D perhaps TRBD2 (5 bases). The germline V gene encodes CDR1 SQVTM and CDR2 ANQGSEA. This CDR3 spans 12 amino acids. Trimming stripped 5 bases from V and 3 bases from J, with 11 bases between. The CDR3 DNA is TGCAGCGTTCCCGGGGTGAACTACGAGCAGTACTTC. Protein product: CSVPGVNYEQYF.

The chain carries TRBV12-3 or TRBV12-4 and TRBJ1-1; 7 positions match TRBD1. V was clipped by 6 bases and J by 5 bases; unmatched bases: 3. CDR3 length: 12 residues. CDR3 nucleotides: TGTGCCAGCAGACAGGGGAGAACTGAAGCTTTCTTT. This sequence encodes CASRQGRTEAFF.

CDR3 in amino acids: CASSRTGTKFANTGELFF. The CDR3 DNA follows: TGTGCCAGCAGCCGAACCGGGACAAAGTTCGCGAACACCGGGGAGCTGTTTTTT. The rearrangement links TRBV5-6 to TRBJ2-2; D may be TRBD1 (6 bases). This CDR3 is 18 amino acids long. Trimming took off 4 bases at V and 0 bases at J, with 19 bases between the two ends. Looked up from germline, CDR1 is SGHDT and CDR2 is YYEEEE.

V is TRBV14 and J is TRBJ2-2, with 12 bases matching TRBD2. This CDR3 comprises 15 residues. Per the germline V gene, CDR1 is SGHDN and CDR2 is FVKESK. Trimming took 2 bases from V and 6 from J; bases not matched to a gene: 1. CDR3 amino acids: CASSQPSGRAGELFF. CDR3 coding DNA: TGTGCCAGCAGCCAACCTAGCGGGAGGGCCGGGGAGCTGTTTTTT.

This clone was detected once. J is TRBJ2-1 and V is TRBV5-1; a possible D gene is TRBD2 (6 bases). V dropped 2 bases and J dropped 0 bases, with 9 bases sitting between them. This CDR3 comprises 15 residues. Germline CDR1 SGHRS, CDR2 YFSETQ. CDR3 sequence: CASSLPGSSYNEQFF. CDR3 nucleotide sequence: TGCGCCAGCAGCTTACCCGGGAGCTCCTACAATGAGCAGTTCTTC. Full variable domain (outside the CDR3, taken from reference TRBV5-1 and TRBJ2-1): KAGVTQTPRYLIKTRGQQVTLSCSPISGHRSVSWYQQTPGQGLQFLFEYFSETQRNKGNFPGRFSGRQFSNSRSEMNVSTLELGDSALYLCASSLPGSSYNEQFFGPGTRLTVL.

The V and J genes are TRBV27 and TRBJ2-1; no clear D. Germline V gives CDR1 MNHEY, CDR2 SMNVEV (reference sequence). CDR3 length: 13 amino acids. V shed 2 bases and J shed 7 bases, with 9 bases lying between them. The CDR3 DNA reads TGTGCCAGCAGTTTACCGACTTGGAATGAGCAGTTCTTC. Its translation is CASSLPTWNEQFF.

This chain links TRBV27 with TRBJ2-7; TRBD1 aligns across 9 bases. V was clipped by 4 bases and J by 7 bases; unmatched bases: 11. The CDR3 consists of 15 residues. Germline CDR1 MNHEY, CDR2 SMNVEV (reference sequence). CDR3 coding DNA: TGTGCCAGCAGTTCGACCGGGACAGGGTTTGGGGAGCAGTACTTC. This codes for CASSSTGTGFGEQYF.

This clone was detected only a few times. The genes are TRBV30 and TRBJ2-3; 8 nucleotides align to TRBD2. Trimming removed 4 bases from V and 1 base from J; junction bases left unmatched: 7. Germline CDR1 GTSNPN, CDR2 SVGIG (reference sequence). There are 15 residues in the CDR3. In nucleotides, the CDR3 is TGTGCCTGGACGAAGGCGGGGGGAGGCACAGATACGCAGTATTTT. Translating it yields CAWTKAGGGTDTQYF.

The table lists this clone with a count of one. A read error may produce the germline difference seen at one junction end. The genes are TRBV19 and TRBJ2-6, with D maybe TRBD1 (5 bases). The V gene's germline CDR1 is LNHDA and CDR2 SQIVND (reference sequence). The CDR3 runs to 15 residues. The CDR3 DNA follows: TGTGCCAGTAGGGCGACGGAATTTGGGGCCAACGTGCTGACTTTC. Its protein is CASRATEFGANVLTF.

This chain connects TRBV11-2 to TRBJ2-5; no clear D. Per germline, CDR1 SGHAT and CDR2 FQNNGV. The CDR3 runs 15 residues. Trimming removed 5 bases from V and 5 bases from J, with 18 bases in between. CDR3 coding DNA: TGTGCCAGCAGCAACGGTATACCATTCGCGGAGACCCAGTACTTC. Translated: CASSNGIPFAETQYF.

J is TRBJ2-1 and V is TRBV21-1; whether TRBD2, the table's D call, matches the DNA was not checked. TRBV21-1 is reported as a pseudogene. This CDR3 comprises 13 residues. The CDR3 nucleotides are TGTGCCAGCAGCTCCCTCTGTTACAATGAGCAGTTCTTC. Translated: CASSSLCYNEQFF.